A selection of T cell receptor beta chains follows, all from one sample in a study of T cells in Graves' hyperthyroidism and ophthalmopathy. TCRdb itself ran the multiplex PCR reads through MiXCR, one entry per CDR3 protein. The sample has 500,000 to 750,000 distinct CDR3 sequences; 15% to 18% are singletons. The sequenced material came from blood. The receptors stem from a woman aged 30 to 39 with Graves' hyperthyroidism. CDR3s include the opening cysteine and the closing phenylalanine or tryptophan. The D gene is left open where the match is weak. Only part of the rows carry a size: once, few, many, or a class if the clone is expanded.

V gene: TRBV27; D gene: .; J gene: TRBJ2-7; clone size: many; CDR3 DNA: TGTGCCAGCAGTTCAGACGACAGGAGCTCCTACGAGCAGTACTTC; CDR3 protein: CASSSDDRSSYEQYF
V gene: TRBV3-1; D gene: TRBD2; J gene: TRBJ2-4; clone size: few; CDR3 DNA: TGTGCCAGCAGCCAAGATAGGGCTAGCGGGGCAAACATTCAGTACTTC; CDR3 protein: CASSQDRASGANIQYF
V gene: TRBV29-1; D gene: .; J gene: TRBJ2-7; clone size: .; CDR3 DNA: TGCAGCGCCCGACAGGCCGACTCCTACGAGCAGTACTTC; CDR3 protein: CSARQADSYEQYF
V gene: TRBV5-1; D gene: .; J gene: TRBJ1-6; clone size: few; CDR3 DNA: TGCGCCAGCAGCTTGCCTCCAACAGGGTTTGGGAATACAAGTTCACCCCTCCACTTT; CDR3 protein: CASSLPPTGFGNTSSPLHF
V gene: TRBV2; D gene: TRBD2; J gene: TRBJ2-2; clone size: few; CDR3 DNA: TGTGCCAGCAGGAGGACTAGCGGGAGGGCCAGGAACACCGGGGAGCTGTTTTTT; CDR3 protein: CASRRTSGRARNTGELFF
V gene: TRBV9; D gene: .; J gene: TRBJ1-1; clone size: .; CDR3 DNA: TGTGCCAGCAGCGTAACCTCCATCCAGAACACTGAAGCTTTCTTT; CDR3 protein: CASSVTSIQNTEAFF
V gene: TRBV19; D gene: TRBD2; J gene: TRBJ2-1; clone size: few; CDR3 DNA: TGTGCCAGTAACCAGGGGGCTAGCGGGAGGGCTGTCAATGAGCAGTTCTTC; CDR3 protein: CASNQGASGRAVNEQFF
V gene: TRBV5-1; D gene: .; J gene: TRBJ2-1; clone size: .; CDR3 DNA: TGCGCCAGCAGCTTGGGCGAGCAGCGGGAGCAGTTCTTC; CDR3 protein: CASSLGEQREQFF
V gene: TRBV6-1; D gene: TRBD2; J gene: TRBJ2-7; clone size: many; CDR3 DNA: TGTGCCAGCAGTTCGCCTAGCGGGACACCCTACGAGCAGTACTTC; CDR3 protein: CASSSPSGTPYEQYF
V gene: TRBV12-3/TRBV12-4; D gene: .; J gene: TRBJ2-5; clone size: many; CDR3 DNA: TGTGCCAGCAGTCGAGAAGGGGGTCAAGAGACCCAGTACTTC; CDR3 protein: CASSREGGQETQYF
V gene: TRBV11-2; D gene: .; J gene: TRBJ1-1; clone size: many; CDR3 DNA: TGTGCCAGCAGCTTCGGGGGGCGAGACACTGAAGCTTTCTTT; CDR3 protein: CASSFGGRDTEAFF
V gene: TRBV7-9; D gene: TRBD2; J gene: TRBJ2-1; clone size: many; CDR3 DNA: TGTGCCAGCAGCTTAATCCGGACTAGCGGGAGCGGGTCCCACAATGAGCAGTTCTTC; CDR3 protein: CASSLIRTSGSGSHNEQFF
V gene: TRBV7-9; D gene: .; J gene: TRBJ1-1; clone size: many; CDR3 DNA: TGTGCCAGCAGCTTACTTAAGGGAATGAACACTGAAGCTTTCTTT; CDR3 protein: CASSLLKGMNTEAFF
V gene: TRBV5-5; D gene: .; J gene: TRBJ2-5; clone size: many; CDR3 DNA: TGTGCCAGCAGCTCGCTTAGAGGGGAGGTCGACTTC; CDR3 protein: CASSSLRGEVDF
V gene: TRBV4-2; D gene: TRBD2; J gene: TRBJ2-6; clone size: .; CDR3 DNA: TGTGCCAGCAGCCAAGATCTGGGGGGAGGGGCCTCTGGGGCCAACGTCCTGACTTTC; CDR3 protein: CASSQDLGGGASGANVLTF
V gene: TRBV7-8; D gene: TRBD2; J gene: TRBJ2-2; clone size: many; CDR3 DNA: TGTGCCAGCAGCCCCTCGGGACTAGCGGGAGTGGCCGGGGAGCTGTTTTTT; CDR3 protein: CASSPSGLAGVAGELFF
V gene: TRBV7-2; D gene: .; J gene: TRBJ2-5; clone size: many; CDR3 DNA: TGTGCCAGCAGCTTCGGGAGTTCCGGGATAGAGACCCAGTACTTC; CDR3 protein: CASSFGSSGIETQYF
V gene: TRBV27; D gene: .; J gene: TRBJ1-5; clone size: many; CDR3 DNA: TGTGCCAGCAGTTTATCCCCTCGAGTTCAGCCCCAGCATTTT; CDR3 protein: CASSLSPRVQPQHF
V gene: TRBV29-1; D gene: .; J gene: TRBJ1-5; clone size: .; CDR3 DNA: TGCAGCGCTGTATGGGCCCTAGATCAGCCCCAGCATTTT; CDR3 protein: CSAVWALDQPQHF
V gene: TRBV6-1; D gene: .; J gene: TRBJ2-1; clone size: .; CDR3 DNA: TGTGCCAGCAGAAAAAGCCGATTTGAGCAGTTCTTC; CDR3 protein: CASRKSRFEQFF
V gene: TRBV2; D gene: TRBD2; J gene: TRBJ2-1; clone size: few; CDR3 DNA: TGTGCCAGCAGTGTAGGGACTAGCGGGCAAAATGAGCAGTTCTTC; CDR3 protein: CASSVGTSGQNEQFF
V gene: TRBV20-1; D gene: .; J gene: TRBJ2-7; clone size: many; CDR3 DNA: TGCAGTGCTGACACTCCGGCGGGCTACGAGCAGTACTTC; CDR3 protein: CSADTPAGYEQYF
V gene: TRBV30; D gene: .; J gene: TRBJ1-3; clone size: few; CDR3 DNA: TGTGCCTGGAGAAAAGTGGGAGATAACACCATATATTTT; CDR3 protein: CAWRKVGDNTIYF
V gene: TRBV18; D gene: .; J gene: TRBJ1-5; clone size: .; CDR3 DNA: TGTGCCAGCTCACTTCAGGGGCTAGGGAGTGTCAATCAGCCCCGGCATTTT; CDR3 protein: CASSLQGLGSVNQPRHF
V gene: TRBV6-1; D gene: TRBD2; J gene: TRBJ2-2; clone size: few; CDR3 DNA: TGTGCCAGCAGTTTCGCTAGCGGGTACACCGGGGAGCTGTTTTTT; CDR3 protein: CASSFASGYTGELFF
V gene: TRBV9; D gene: TRBD1; J gene: TRBJ2-1; clone size: .; CDR3 DNA: TGTGCCAGCAGCATGCGGGACAGGGAAATCAATGAGCAGTTCTTC; CDR3 protein: CASSMRDREINEQFF
V gene: TRBV7-9; D gene: .; J gene: TRBJ2-7; clone size: few; CDR3 DNA: TGTGCCAGCCGCCCGGATACCTACGAGCAGTACTTC; CDR3 protein: CASRPDTYEQYF
V gene: TRBV20-1; D gene: TRBD1; J gene: TRBJ2-1; clone size: .; CDR3 DNA: TGCAGTGCTAGGGGGACAGAGAATTACAATGAGCAGTTCTTC; CDR3 protein: CSARGTENYNEQFF
V gene: TRBV4-1; D gene: TRBD2; J gene: TRBJ2-7; clone size: many; CDR3 DNA: TGCGCCAGCAGCCATCCGGGACTAGTCTACGAGCAGTACTTC; CDR3 protein: CASSHPGLVYEQYF
V gene: TRBV3-1; D gene: .; J gene: TRBJ2-5; clone size: many; CDR3 DNA: TGTGCCAGCAGCCAAGATTGGGCAGAGACCCAGTACTTC; CDR3 protein: CASSQDWAETQYF
V gene: TRBV7-2; D gene: .; J gene: TRBJ2-7; clone size: many; CDR3 DNA: TGTGCCAGCAGCCCTTTTGAATCCTACGAGCAGTACTTC; CDR3 protein: CASSPFESYEQYF
V gene: TRBV15; D gene: TRBD2; J gene: TRBJ2-7; clone size: many; CDR3 DNA: TGTGCCACCAGCAGAGATGTCCGACTAGCGGGTAACCCCTCCTACGAGCAGTACTTC; CDR3 protein: CATSRDVRLAGNPSYEQYF
V gene: TRBV3-1; D gene: TRBD1; J gene: TRBJ1-3; clone size: many; CDR3 DNA: TGTGCCAGCAGAAACGGACAGGACTCTGGAAACACCATATATTTT; CDR3 protein: CASRNGQDSGNTIYF
V gene: TRBV9; D gene: .; J gene: TRBJ2-7; clone size: .; CDR3 DNA: TGTGCCAGCAGCGTGGGAGCCCTAGGCGGCGAGCAGTACTTC; CDR3 protein: CASSVGALGGEQYF
V gene: TRBV12-3/TRBV12-4; D gene: .; J gene: TRBJ1-5; clone size: many; CDR3 DNA: TGTGCCAGCAGTCTGCAGGGTTGGAATCAGCCCCAGCATTTT; CDR3 protein: CASSLQGWNQPQHF
V gene: TRBV12-3/TRBV12-4; D gene: TRBD1; J gene: TRBJ2-1; clone size: once; CDR3 DNA: TGTGCCACCCCTCGTCAGACAGGGGTTGACAATGAGCAGTTCTTC; CDR3 protein: CATPRQTGVDNEQFF
V gene: TRBV7-3; D gene: TRBD2; J gene: TRBJ2-1; clone size: .; CDR3 DNA: TGTGCCAGCAGCTTAACGCTAGCGGAAACCTACAATGAGCAGTTCTTC; CDR3 protein: CASSLTLAETYNEQFF
V gene: TRBV5-1; D gene: TRBD1; J gene: TRBJ1-5; clone size: few; CDR3 DNA: TGCGCCAGCAGCTCCGGGACAGACAGCAATCAGCCCCAGCATTTT; CDR3 protein: CASSSGTDSNQPQHF
V gene: TRBV25-1; D gene: .; J gene: TRBJ2-2; clone size: .; CDR3 DNA: TGTGCCAGCAGTTGGCTAGCGAGCGGGGAGCTGTTTTTT; CDR3 protein: CASSWLASGELFF
V gene: TRBV6-2/TRBV6-3; D gene: .; J gene: TRBJ2-3; clone size: many; CDR3 DNA: TGTGCCAGCAGTTACTCGATCGGGAGAGATACGCAGTATTTT; CDR3 protein: CASSYSIGRDTQYF
V gene: TRBV10-1; D gene: .; J gene: TRBJ2-3; clone size: many; CDR3 DNA: TGCGCCAGCAGTGAAGGGGGTGCAGATACGCAGTATTTT; CDR3 protein: CASSEGGADTQYF
V gene: TRBV5-6; D gene: .; J gene: TRBJ1-2; clone size: many; CDR3 DNA: TGTGCCAGCAGCTTGGAAGGGACCTGGGGCTACACCTTC; CDR3 protein: CASSLEGTWGYTF
V gene: TRBV7-9; D gene: .; J gene: TRBJ2-2; clone size: many; CDR3 DNA: TGTGCCAGCAGCGTATCGACAGGGAGGCCCGGGGAGCTGTTTTTT; CDR3 protein: CASSVSTGRPGELFF
V gene: TRBV5-1; D gene: TRBD2; J gene: TRBJ2-3; clone size: many; CDR3 DNA: TGCGCCAGCAGCAGAATCCCCGTTGGTCGGGAGGCCCTTACAGATACGCAGTATTTT; CDR3 protein: CASSRIPVGREALTDTQYF